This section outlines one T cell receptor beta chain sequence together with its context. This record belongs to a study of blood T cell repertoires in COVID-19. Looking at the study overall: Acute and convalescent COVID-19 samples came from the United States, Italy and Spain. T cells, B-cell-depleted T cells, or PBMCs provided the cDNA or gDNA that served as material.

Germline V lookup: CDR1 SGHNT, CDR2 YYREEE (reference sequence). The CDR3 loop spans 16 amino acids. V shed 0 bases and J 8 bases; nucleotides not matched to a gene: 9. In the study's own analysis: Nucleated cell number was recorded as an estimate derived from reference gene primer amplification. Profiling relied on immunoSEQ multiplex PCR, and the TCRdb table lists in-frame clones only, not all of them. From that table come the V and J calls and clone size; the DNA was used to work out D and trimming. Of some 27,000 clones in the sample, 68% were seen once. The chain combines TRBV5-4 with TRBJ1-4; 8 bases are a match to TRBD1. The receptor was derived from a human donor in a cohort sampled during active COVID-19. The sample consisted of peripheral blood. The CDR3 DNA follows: TGTGCCAGCAGCTTGGGAGCAGGGGGCGGGGGAGAAAAACTGTTTTTT. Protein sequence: CASSLGAGGGGEKLFF.